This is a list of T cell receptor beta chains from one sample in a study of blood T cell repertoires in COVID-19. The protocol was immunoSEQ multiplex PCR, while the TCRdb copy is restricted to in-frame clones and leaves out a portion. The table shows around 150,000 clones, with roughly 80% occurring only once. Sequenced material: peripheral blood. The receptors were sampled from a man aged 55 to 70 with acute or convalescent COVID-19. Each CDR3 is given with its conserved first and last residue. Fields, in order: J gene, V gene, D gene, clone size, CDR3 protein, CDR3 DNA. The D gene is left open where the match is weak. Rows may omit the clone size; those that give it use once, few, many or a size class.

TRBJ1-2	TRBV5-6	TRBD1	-	CASSSRLRDRGRRGYTF	TGTGCCAGCAGCTCACGCCTCCGGGACAGGGGGCGTCGGGGCTACACCTTC
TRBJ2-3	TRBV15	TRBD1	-	CATSVPGQGTDTQYF	TGTGCCACCAGCGTACCGGGACAGGGGACAGATACGCAGTATTTT
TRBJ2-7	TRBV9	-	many	CASSVGVEPGYEQYF	TGTGCCAGCAGCGTAGGAGTAGAGCCGGGATACGAGCAGTACTTC
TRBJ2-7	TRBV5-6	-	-	CASSSGYGQYF	TGTGCCAGCAGCTCAGGGTATGGGCAGTACTTC
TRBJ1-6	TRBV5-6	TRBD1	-	CASSLGDRVRSPLHF	TGTGCCAGCAGTTTGGGGGACAGGGTAAGGTCACCCCTCCACTTT
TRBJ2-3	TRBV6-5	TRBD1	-	CASSPGQAYTDTQYF	TGTGCCAGCAGTCCCGGACAGGCCTACACAGATACGCAGTATTTT
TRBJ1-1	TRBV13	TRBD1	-	CASSGGDRGKTEAFF	TGCGCCAGCAGCGGGGGGGACAGGGGGAAAACTGAAGCTTTCTTT
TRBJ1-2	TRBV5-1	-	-	CASSFAGPSYGYTF	TGCGCCAGCAGCTTCGCAGGGCCTTCCTATGGCTACACCTTC
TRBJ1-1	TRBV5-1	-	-	CASSLGRAEAFF	TGCGCCAGCAGCTTGGGGAGAGCTGAAGCTTTCTTT
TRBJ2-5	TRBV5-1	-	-	CASSLGVQDRQETQYF	TGCGCCAGCAGCTTGGGAGTGCAGGACAGACAAGAGACCCAGTACTTC
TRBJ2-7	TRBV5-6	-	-	CASSLTGLGEQYF	TGTGCCAGCAGCTTGACGGGATTAGGGGAGCAGTACTTC
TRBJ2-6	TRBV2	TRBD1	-	CASSGNRGAGANVLTF	TGTGCCAGCAGTGGGAACAGGGGGGCTGGGGCCAACGTCCTGACTTTC
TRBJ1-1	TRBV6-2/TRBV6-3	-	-	CASSFDVQGNTEAFF	TGTGCCAGCAGTTTCGACGTACAGGGAAACACTGAAGCTTTCTTT
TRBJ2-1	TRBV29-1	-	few	CSVSAGSYNEQFF	TGCAGCGTTTCCGCCGGCTCCTACAATGAGCAGTTCTTC
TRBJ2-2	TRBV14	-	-	CASSQEEAGELFF	TGTGCCAGCAGCCAAGAAGAGGCCGGGGAGCTGTTTTTT
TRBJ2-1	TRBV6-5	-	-	CASSSLNEQFF	TGTGCCAGCAGTTCCCTCAATGAGCAGTTCTTC